The 23 T cell receptor beta chains below were found in one sample sequenced in a study of T cells after yellow fever vaccination (dated by TCRdb to between 2019 and 2020). Sample treatment or condition, as interpreted from the label and publication: live attenuated yellow fever vaccine strain. Receptors were amplified or captured by 5' RACE. Sequencer: Illumina HiSeq 2500. TCRdb applied fastp at Q25 and MiXCR to the public reads, then kept only in-frame beta chains. Under each unique CDR3 protein, matching rows form one entry showing the most common genes and DNA. Within this sample are approximately 24,000 distinct CDR3 sequences, with about 5.5% of them counted one time only. Roughly 10% of the sample lies in the top ten. The source was PBMCs, either bulk or a sorted T-cell subset (CD4+, CD8+, memory, or dextramer-sorted; not recorded which), collected 15 days after the yellow fever booster vaccination. The receptors originated from a man aged 25-45 years who received the YFV17D yellow fever vaccine.

This clonotype was seen ten or more times. This sequence joins TRBV9 and TRBJ1-1, with D unresolved. The CDR3 covers 14 residues. Germline CDR1 is SGDLS and CDR2 is YYNGEE. Trimming shortened V by 2 bases and J by 1 base, and 9 bases separated the two germline ends. The DNA of the CDR3 is TGTGCCAGCAGCGTTGACGGGAGGAACACTGAAGCTTTCTTT. Protein: CASSVDGRNTEAFF.

This clonotype has a count of ten or more. The rearrangement links TRBV4-2 to TRBJ2-5, with D possibly being TRBD2 (5 bases). Germline V gene data show CDR1 as LGHNA and CDR2 as YNFKEQ. V shed 1 base and J shed 4 bases, with 13 bases lying between them. This CDR3 is 15 amino acids long. This CDR3 reads CASSQGAGRGETQYF. CDR3 nucleotide sequence: TGTGCCAGCAGCCAAGGGGCAGGACGGGGAGAGACCCAGTACTTC.

The sample holds many counts of this clonotype. The chain uses TRBV9 and TRBJ2-3; the D gene could be TRBD1 or TRBD2 (5 bases each). Germline V gene data show CDR1 as SGDLS and CDR2 as YYNGEE. The CDR3 extends over 14 amino acids. V lost 0 bases and J lost 0, with 5 bases in between. DNA of the CDR3: TGTGCCAGCAGCGTAGGGGACAGCACAGATACGCAGTATTTT. It yields the protein CASSVGDSTDTQYF.

The table lists this clonotype with many counts. The chain employs TRBV20-1 and TRBJ2-7, with a weak D call TRBD2 (6 bases). This CDR3 spans 11 amino acids. Trimming took 4 bases from V and 6 from J, leaving 10 bases between them. Germline assignment: CDR1 DFQATT and CDR2 SNEGSKA (reference sequence). CDR3 in amino acids: CSAKREVEQYF. CDR3 nucleotide sequence: TGCAGTGCTAAGAGGGAGGTCGAGCAGTACTTC.

This clonotype has at least ten counts. J is TRBJ2-1 and V is TRBV7-6; 9 bases match TRBD2. This CDR3 spans 14 amino acids. In germline, CDR1 is SGHVS, CDR2 FNYEAQ. Germline trimming cut 1 base from V and 5 bases from J; bases unmatched to any gene: 0. CDR3 nucleotides: TGTGCCAGCAGCTTAGGCGGGGGGGACAATGAGCAGTTCTTC. Translated: CASSLGGGDNEQFF.

This chain connects TRBV4-3 to TRBJ2-1; 7 bases align to TRBD2. The CDR3 is 17 amino acids. V was pared by 0 bases and J by 5 bases, with 10 bases of the junction left unmatched. Germline loops: CDR1 LGHNA, CDR2 YSLEER. In DNA form, the CDR3 reads TGCGCCAGCAGCCAAGAGGTACCCAGCGGGGCCCACAATGAGCAGTTCTTC. It yields the protein CASSQEVPSGAHNEQFF.

This clonotype was seen ten or more times. The genes are TRBV7-9 and TRBJ2-7; 8 positions match TRBD1. Germline V gene data show CDR1 as SEHNR and CDR2 as FQNEAQ (reference sequence). The CDR3 sequence is 15 residues long. V trimming: 4 bases; J trimming: 4 bases; junction bases outside the gene matches: 9. The CDR3 region has the DNA TGTGCCAGCAGCTCATCCCGGGACAGGCCTTACGAGCAGTACTTC. Amino acid sequence: CASSSSRDRPYEQYF.

This clonotype was counted at least ten times. The DNA for the CDR3 is TGTGCCAGCAGCTTAGGGATAGGGCCACAGCCCCAGCATTTT. This gives the protein CASSLGIGPQPQHF. The chain is built from TRBV7-2 and TRBJ1-5; D gene ambiguous. This CDR3 region has 14 residues. Germline V gives CDR1 SGHTA, CDR2 FQGNSA. Trimming took off 1 base at V and 7 bases at J, with 11 bases between the two ends.

This clonotype was observed many times. This chain connects TRBV9 to TRBJ2-3, with 7 positions matching TRBD1. The CDR3 totals 11 residues. Germline-derived CDR1 and CDR2 are SGDLS and YYNGEE. J gave up 8 bases and V 3 bases, and 0 bases lay outside the gene matches. The CDR3 DNA reads TGTGCCAGCAGCGACAGGGGTACGCAGTATTTT. Translating it yields CASSDRGTQYF. The complete variable domain, with remaining parts taken from reference TRBV9 and TRBJ2-3, reads DSGVTQTPKHLITATGQRVTLRCSPRSGDLSVYWYQQSLDQGLQFLIQYYNGEERAKGNILERFSAQQFPDLHSELNLSSLELGDSALYFCASSDRGTQYFGPGTRLTVL.

This clonotype was recorded many times. The genes are TRBV28 and TRBJ2-7; D is unclear. This CDR3 is built from 14 residues. Per the germline V gene, CDR1 is MDHEN and CDR2 is SYDVKM. Trimming took off 5 bases at V and 5 bases at J, with 16 bases between the two ends. The CDR3 nucleotides are TGTGCCAGCAGTGTACCTACTAAAACGAACGAGCAGTACTTC. It is translated as CASSVPTKTNEQYF.

Notes on this clonotype: A much larger clonotype is one base distant, so this may be a read error. V and J are TRBV20-1 and TRBJ2-1; 9 bases agree with TRBD2. CDR3 size: 15 residues. In germline, CDR1 is DFQATT, CDR2 SNEGSKA (reference sequence). The CDR3 sequence: CSAPRGSGSGNEKFF. For the CDR3, the DNA is TGCAGTGCTCCGAGGGGTAGCGGGAGTGGTAATGAGAAGTTCTTC.

The sample holds many counts of this clonotype. The CDR3 nucleotides read TGTGCCAGTATTGACCGTAGCACAGATACGCAGTATTTT. Residues: CASIDRSTDTQYF. The V and J genes are TRBV19 and TRBJ2-3; D call uncertain. The germline gives CDR1 LNHDA, CDR2 SQIVND (reference sequence). The V gene lost 7 bases and the J gene lost 0 bases, with 8 bases spanning the gap. The CDR3 totals 13 residues. Filled out from reference TRBV19 and TRBJ2-3, the complete variable domain reads DGGITQSPKYLFRKEGQNVTLSCEQNLNHDAMYWYRQDPGQGLRLIYYSQIVNDFQKGDIAEGYSVSREKKESFPLTVTSAQKNPTAFYLCASIDRSTDTQYFGPGTRLTVL.

This clonotype has at least ten counts. The J gene is TRBJ2-5, the V gene TRBV16, with 8 bases lining up with TRBD1. Germline CDR1 reads KGHSY; CDR2 reads FQNENV. After removal of 4 bases from V and 5 bases from J, the junction contained 9 bases not matched to a gene. The CDR3 is 15 residues long. The CDR3 DNA follows: TGTGCCAGCAGCCTAAACTCGAACAGGGGGGAGACCCAGTACTTC. Protein: CASSLNSNRGETQYF.

This clonotype was counted at least ten times. The chain employs TRBV10-3 and TRBJ2-2; the match to TRBD2 covers 9 bases. The CDR3 spans 15 residues. V lost 5 bases to trimming and J lost 3 bases; unmatched junction nucleotides: 4. Per germline, CDR1 ENHRY and CDR2 SYGVKD. DNA of the CDR3: TGTGCCATCAGTCTGACTAGCGGTCACACCGGGGAGCTGTTTTTT. Amino acid sequence: CAISLTSGHTGELFF.

A remark on this clonotype: The junction departs from the called germline gene at one end, perhaps through a read error. V is TRBV5-6 and J is TRBJ2-7; D gene ambiguous. CDR1 is SGHDT, CDR2 YYEEEE, per germline. The CDR3 is 16 residues long. Here the CDR3 DNA reads TGTGGCAGCAGCTTGTCTTTCGATGATCCCCTTTTCGAGCAGTACTTC. It codes for CGSSLSFDDPLFEQYF.

This clonotype was counted many times. V and J are TRBV19 and TRBJ2-5; a possible D gene is TRBD1 (6 bases). Germline loops: CDR1 LNHDA, CDR2 SQIVND (reference sequence). The V and J ends lost 3 bases and 3 bases respectively, with 11 bases between them. The CDR3 runs 14 residues. This CDR3 reads CASSMGAFEETQYF. DNA for the CDR3: TGTGCCAGTAGTATGGGGGCGTTCGAAGAGACCCAGTACTTC.

As for this clonotype: A much more abundant neighbour one base away suggests this may be a read error. This chain links TRBV20-1 with TRBJ2-1; D is unclear. V was trimmed by 1 base and J by 0 bases, leaving 4 bases between them. CDR1 and CDR2 (germline): DFQATT, SNEGSKA (reference sequence). This CDR3 contains 13 residues. CDR3 amino acids: CSARGASYNEQFF. The CDR3 region has the DNA TGCAGTGCTAGAGGGGCCTCCTACAATGAGCAGTTCTTC.

This clonotype was detected many times. The CDR3 region is CSAIRRENYGYTF. The CDR3 DNA reads as TGCAGTGCTATTAGACGGGAAAACTATGGCTACACCTTC. The rearrangement uses TRBV20-1 and TRBJ1-2; no definite D call. Trimming cost V 4 bases and J 2 bases, with 11 bases left between them. The CDR3 runs 13 residues. Germline V lookup: CDR1 DFQATT, CDR2 SNEGSKA (reference sequence).

This clonotype appeared many times. The V and J genes are TRBV14 and TRBJ2-5; D possibly corresponds to TRBD1 (6 bases). The length of the CDR3 is 15 residues. The V gene lost 1 base and the J gene lost 2 bases, with 11 bases spanning the gap. Germline V gene data show CDR1 as SGHDN and CDR2 as FVKESK. The CDR3 sequence is CASSQVGQGQETQYF. In DNA form, the CDR3 reads TGTGCCAGCAGCCAAGTGGGTCAGGGGCAAGAGACCCAGTACTTC.

This clonotype appeared many times. The chain is built from TRBV7-2 and TRBJ2-1; 14 nucleotides line up with TRBD2. V lost 4 bases and J lost 7; bases outside the gene matches: 3. Per germline, CDR1 SGHTA and CDR2 FQGNSA. The CDR3 runs to 15 residues. CDR3 in amino acids: CASSSGLAGGNEQFF. Written as DNA, the CDR3 is TGTGCCAGCAGCTCCGGACTAGCGGGGGGTAATGAGCAGTTCTTC.

This clonotype was counted ten times or more. J is TRBJ2-5 and V is TRBV28; D is unclear. Germline lookup yields CDR1 MDHEN and CDR2 SYDVKM. The length of the CDR3 is 14 residues. Trimming shortened V by 3 bases and J by 4 bases, and 12 bases separated the two germline ends. The CDR3 DNA reads TGTGCCAGCAGTTTGACACCTCGAGCAGAGACCCAGTACTTC. It is translated as CASSLTPRAETQYF.

This chain connects TRBV20-1 to TRBJ2-2, with no clear D. The CDR3 is 13 amino acids. V was cut by 6 bases and J by 0 bases, with 8 bases left in between. Germline CDR1 reads DFQATT; CDR2 reads SNEGSKA (reference sequence). The CDR3 region is CSAHFANTGELFF. The CDR3 nucleotides read TGCAGTGCACACTTCGCGAACACCGGGGAGCTGTTTTTT.

This clonotype has at least ten counts. The rearrangement links TRBV5-6 to TRBJ2-7; no clear D gene. Germline loops: CDR1 SGHDT, CDR2 YYEEEE. The ends were cut back, 3 bases at V and 6 bases at J, with 7 bases in the middle. This CDR3 region has 11 residues. This chain's CDR3 is CASSSRTEQYF. The CDR3 nucleotides are TGTGCCAGCAGCTCCCGGACCGAGCAGTACTTC.